Presented here are 7 T cell receptor beta chains from one specimen sequenced in a study of CD8+ T cells in alopecia areata. CD4+ cells obtained from roughly five patients were subjected to sorting into CD25+CD127- cells. The sequencing template was cDNA reverse transcribed from extracted RNA. Profiled with immunoSEQ multiplex PCR; TCRdb holds only in-frame clones, not every one. The sample has fewer than 40,000 clones, under 65% seen once. Sequencing input: CD4+ Tregs sorted from blood. All receptors come from a human donor with alopecia areata.

The chain couples TRBV7-9 to TRBJ2-7; a weak D match, TRBD2 (6 bases). V dropped 6 bases and J dropped 2 bases, with 17 bases sitting between them. Germline V gene lookup returns CDR1 SEHNR and CDR2 FQNEAQ (reference sequence). CDR3 size: 15 residues. The CDR3 spells CASRVTGTETYEQYF. The CDR3 coding sequence is TGTGCCAGCAGGGTCACCGGGACTGAGACCTACGAGCAGTACTTC.

This clone is a singleton in its sample. The V call is TRBV2, the J call TRBJ1-2; D is possibly TRBD1 (5 bases). The CDR3 contains 11 residues. Germline V gene lookup returns CDR1 SNHLY and CDR2 FYNNEI. Trimming pared 6 bases from V and 7 bases from J, leaving 9 bases between. The CDR3 here is CASSRVGGYTF. CDR3 nucleotide sequence: TGTGCCAGCAGCAGGGTCGGTGGCTACACCTTC.

V is TRBV11-2 and J is TRBJ2-7; TRBD1 might be the D (6 bases). This CDR3 comprises 14 residues. Per germline, CDR1 SGHAT and CDR2 FQNNGV. V lost 3 bases to trimming and J lost 4 bases, with 13 bases between them. CDR3 loop: CASSFGYRVYEQYF. The CDR3 nucleotides read TGTGCCAGCAGCTTCGGTTACAGGGTTTACGAGCAGTACTTC.

The chain joins TRBV11-2 to TRBJ2-1; 8 nucleotides agree with TRBD2. In germline, CDR1 is SGHAT, CDR2 FQNNGV. The CDR3 has 14 residues. The junction had 7 bases not matched to a gene; V was cut back by 4 bases and J by 8 bases. The DNA of the CDR3 is TGTGCCAGCAGCTCCCGACTAGCGTCCGATGAGCAGTTCTTC. Residues: CASSSRLASDEQFF.

The CDR3 DNA is TGCGCCAGCAGCCCGGGGGGAGAGACCCAGTACTTC. Its translation is CASSPGGETQYF. The J gene is TRBJ2-5, the V gene TRBV5-1, with 7 bases that match TRBD2. The CDR3 has 12 residues. Germline assignment: CDR1 SGHRS and CDR2 YFSETQ. V was clipped by 4 bases and J by 4 bases; unmatched bases: 1.

The chain recombines TRBV6-6 with TRBJ2-1; no reliable D call. The germline gives CDR1 MNHNY, CDR2 SVGAGI (reference sequence). The CDR3 is 15 amino acids. With 2 bases removed from V and 1 base from J, the gap between germline ends came to 9 bases. CDR3 nucleotides: TGTGCCAGCAGTTACCAGGCCGCATCCTACAATGAGCAGTTCTTC. It encodes CASSYQAASYNEQFF.

The chain couples TRBV6-5 to TRBJ2-6; possible D gene TRBD1, 5 bases. CDR3 length: 15 residues. V lost 6 bases to trimming and J lost 0 bases, with 9 bases between them. Germline lookup yields CDR1 MNHEY and CDR2 SVGAGI. CDR3 loop: CASRRQISGANVLTF. The CDR3 DNA reads as TGTGCCAGCAGACGACAGATCTCTGGGGCCAACGTCCTGACTTTC.